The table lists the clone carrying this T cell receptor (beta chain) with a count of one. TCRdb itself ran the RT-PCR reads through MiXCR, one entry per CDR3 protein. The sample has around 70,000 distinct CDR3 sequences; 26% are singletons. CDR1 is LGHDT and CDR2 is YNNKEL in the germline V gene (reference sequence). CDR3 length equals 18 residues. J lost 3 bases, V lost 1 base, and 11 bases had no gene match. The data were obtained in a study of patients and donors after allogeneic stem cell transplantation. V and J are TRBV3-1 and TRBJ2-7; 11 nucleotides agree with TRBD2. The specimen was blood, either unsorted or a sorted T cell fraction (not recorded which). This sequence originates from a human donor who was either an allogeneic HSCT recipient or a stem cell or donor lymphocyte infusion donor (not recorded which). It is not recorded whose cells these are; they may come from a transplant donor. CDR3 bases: TGTGCCAGCAGCCAAGGTCGGCTAGCGGGGGGACTGTTCTACGAGCAGTACTTC. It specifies CASSQGRLAGGLFYEQYF.